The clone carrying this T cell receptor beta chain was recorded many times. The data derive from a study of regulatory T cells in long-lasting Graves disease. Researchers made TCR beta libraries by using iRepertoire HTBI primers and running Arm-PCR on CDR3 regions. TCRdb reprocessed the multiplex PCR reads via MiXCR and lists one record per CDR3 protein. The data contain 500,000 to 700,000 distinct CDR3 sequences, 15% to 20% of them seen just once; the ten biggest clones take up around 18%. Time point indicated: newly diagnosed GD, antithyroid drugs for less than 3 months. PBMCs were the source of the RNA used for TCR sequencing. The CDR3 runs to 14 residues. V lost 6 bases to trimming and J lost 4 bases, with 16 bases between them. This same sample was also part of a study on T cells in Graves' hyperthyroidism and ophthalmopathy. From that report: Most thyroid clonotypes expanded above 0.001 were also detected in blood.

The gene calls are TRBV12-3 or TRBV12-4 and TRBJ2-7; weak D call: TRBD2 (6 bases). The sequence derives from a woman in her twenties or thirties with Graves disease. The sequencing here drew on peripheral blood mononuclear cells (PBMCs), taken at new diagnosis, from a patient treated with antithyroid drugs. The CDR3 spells CASSRDGAGYEQYF. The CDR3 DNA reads TGTGCCAGCAGCCGGGATGGGGCGGGGTACGAGCAGTACTTC.